This T cell receptor (beta chain) was obtained from a study of blood T cell repertoires in COVID-19. Whole-study context: The United States, Italy and Spain were the sources of the acute and convalescent COVID-19 samples. Nucleic acid was either cDNA or gDNA, and it came from T cells, B-cell-depleted T cells, or PBMCs.

Unmatched junction bases numbered 4, after V lost 1 base and J lost 1 base. The CDR3 sequence is 18 residues long. Germline CDR1 and CDR2: SEHNR and FQNEAQ (reference sequence). This clone was detected once. Per the original data handling: Nucleated cell number was recorded as an estimate derived from reference gene primer amplification. The protocol was immunoSEQ multiplex PCR, while the TCRdb copy is restricted to in-frame clones and leaves out a portion. V and J calls and clone size are copied from that table; D and trimming were computed from the DNA. The data contain about 230,000 clones, roughly 88% of them singletons.

This clonotype was obtained from a woman aged 40 to 55 who had recovered from COVID-19. J is TRBJ2-1 and V is TRBV7-9; 13 nucleotides line up with TRBD2. Material: peripheral blood. The CDR3 protein is CASSLGGLAGESYNEQFF. The CDR3, as DNA: TGTGCCAGCAGCTTAGGTGGACTAGCGGGGGAATCCTACAATGAGCAGTTCTTC.